This entry lists 5 T cell receptor beta chains sequenced from one sample in a study. TCRdb called the 5' RACE reads again in MiXCR, with one record for every CDR3 protein. The sample yields tens of thousands of distinct CDR3 sequences, under 30% seen once. Source material: naive CD4+ T cells sorted from a lymph node. As to subset: naive CD4+ T cells, CD4+CD45RA+CD25-. All receptors derive from a female donor with breast cancer.

This clonotype was observed a handful of times. The chain recombines TRBV11-2 with TRBJ2-4; D could derive from TRBD1 or TRBD2 (6 bases each). Germline CDR1 SGHAT, CDR2 FQNNGV. The ends were cut back, 3 bases at V and 9 bases at J, with 12 bases in the middle. The CDR3 runs to 13 residues. DNA of the CDR3: TGTGCCAGCAGCTTGGGGGGCAGCGGCATTCAGTACTTC. Protein sequence: CASSLGGSGIQYF.

This clonotype has a handful of counts. V is TRBV20-1 and J is TRBJ2-3; 13 bases match TRBD2. Germline assignment: CDR1 DFQATT and CDR2 SNEGSKA (reference sequence). Trimming removed 4 bases from V and 1 base from J; junction bases left unmatched: 2. The CDR3 has 15 amino acids. The DNA for the CDR3 is TGCAGTGCTATCGGGACTAGCGGGGGCACAGATACGCAGTATTTT. Translated, it gives CSAIGTSGGTDTQYF.

A few counts support this clonotype. The chain has TRBV7-2 and TRBJ2-7, with 7 bases matching TRBD1. This CDR3 has 14 amino acids. CDR1 is SGHTA and CDR2 is FQGNSA in the germline V gene. Trimming removed 1 base from V and 3 bases from J; junction bases left unmatched: 3. CDR3 residues: CASSLGGQRYEQYF. CDR3 DNA sequence: TGTGCCAGCAGCTTAGGGGGACAGCGCTACGAGCAGTACTTC.

This clonotype was observed a few times. The gene calls are TRBV30 and TRBJ2-7; D gene unclear. CDR3 size: 12 residues. Germline CDR1 reads GTSNPN; CDR2 reads SVGIG (reference sequence). The V and J ends lost 3 bases and 3 bases respectively, with 9 bases between them. As DNA, the CDR3 is TGTGCCTGGAGCGTTCCGGACTACGAGCAGTACTTC. Encoded protein: CAWSVPDYEQYF.

Note on this clonotype: This clone may be a read error of a much larger clone one base away. The chain couples TRBV5-1 to TRBJ1-1; 7 bases match TRBD1. This CDR3 spans 15 amino acids. Losses at the gene ends were 7 bases for V and 1 base for J; bases not matched to a gene: 10. Germline-derived CDR1 and CDR2 are SGHRS and YFSETQ. The CDR3: CASGVEGARNTEAFF. CDR3 bases: TGCGCCAGCGGCGTGGAGGGGGCCCGGAACACTGAAGCTTTCTTT.